Shown below are 7 T cell receptor beta chains from a single sample sequenced in a study of breast tumors, draining lymph nodes, adjacent tissues. Axillary draining lymph nodes of breast cancer patients supplied the node samples. TCRdb redid the calling of the multiplex PCR reads with MiXCR, one entry per CDR3 protein. The sample has about 180,000 distinct CDR3 sequences, approximately 33% seen once. Sequencing input: axillary lymph node tissue. The receptors originated from a female donor with breast cancer. Some clones in this sample may be carry-over from other donors' samples.

This clonotype came up many times. The chain carries TRBV19 and TRBJ2-4; TRBD1 might be the D (6 bases). This CDR3 has 16 residues. The ends were cut back, 6 bases at V and 3 bases at J, with 18 bases in the middle. Germline values: CDR1 LNHDA, CDR2 SQIVND (reference sequence). In nucleotides, the CDR3 is TGTGCCAGTAGGGATCGGGCAGGGGAAGGCAAAAACATTCAGTACTTC. Residues: CASRDRAGEGKNIQYF. The full variable domain, completed using reference TRBV19 and TRBJ2-4, is DGGITQSPKYLFRKEGQNVTLSCEQNLNHDAMYWYRQDPGQGLRLIYYSQIVNDFQKGDIAEGYSVSREKKESFPLTVTSAQKNPTAFYLCASRDRAGEGKNIQYFGAGTRLSVL.

This clonotype showed up many times. One junction end disagrees with the germline gene, perhaps due to a read error. The V call is TRBV7-7, the J call TRBJ2-5, with D tentatively TRBD2 (7 bases). Germline CDR1 and CDR2: SSHAT and FNYEAQ (reference sequence). CDR3 length: 15 amino acids. The CDR3 DNA follows: TGTGCTAGCAGCTTGGAGACGGGGGGCGACGAGACCCAGTACTTC. It encodes CASSLETGGDETQYF.

There are many counts of this clonotype. A read error is possible here, since a much larger clone lies one base away. The chain recombines TRBV11-3 with TRBJ1-2, with 10 positions matching TRBD1. The V segment lost 3 bases and the J segment 4 bases; nucleotides outside the gene matches: 2. This CDR3 has 14 residues. From germline, CDR1 is SGHNT and CDR2 YENEEA. The CDR3 loop is CASSLGQGTYGYTF. The CDR3 nucleotides are TGTGCCAGCAGCTTGGGACAGGGGACCTATGGCTACACCTTC.

This clonotype came up many times. The V and J genes are TRBV20-1 and TRBJ2-6, with a weak D call TRBD2 (6 bases). CDR3 length: 14 amino acids. The germline V and J ends were trimmed by 3 bases and 12 bases, with 18 bases remaining between them. In germline, CDR1 is DFQATT, CDR2 SNEGSKA (reference sequence). The CDR3 reads CSARHRGGATVLTF. The CDR3 region has the DNA TGCAGTGCTAGGCACAGAGGAGGGGCTACCGTCCTGACTTTC.

This clonotype was picked up many times. V and J are TRBV5-8 and TRBJ2-5; TRBD2 aligns across 10 bases. CDR1 is SGHTS, CDR2 YDEGEE, per germline. The CDR3 is 15 residues long. V lost 4 bases and J lost 3; bases outside the gene matches: 6. The CDR3 DNA sequence: TGTGCCAGCAGCCTCGGGACTAGCGACAAAGAGACCCAGTACTTC. This encodes CASSLGTSDKETQYF.

This clonotype was found many times. The V and J genes are TRBV30 and TRBJ1-2; 11 positions match TRBD1. Germline V gene data show CDR1 as GTSNPN and CDR2 as SVGIG (reference sequence). The CDR3 runs 12 residues. V was clipped by 5 bases and J by 8 bases; unmatched bases: 4. The DNA of the CDR3 is TGTGCCTGGTGGACAGGGGGCGGGGGCTACACCTTC. Its translation: CAWWTGGGGYTF.

This clonotype was seen at least ten times. The chain has TRBV20-1 and TRBJ2-1; D possibly uses TRBD1 or TRBD2 (5 bases each). The CDR3 runs 12 residues. The V end lost 6 bases, the J end lost 3 bases, and 9 bases lay between the germline ends. Germline lookup yields CDR1 DFQATT and CDR2 SNEGSKA (reference sequence). The DNA of the CDR3 is TGCAGTGCCTGGGACGGCTACAATGAGCAGTTCTTC. Translated: CSAWDGYNEQFF.